Below, 20 T cell receptor beta chains from the same sample are listed, as sequenced in a study of blood T cell repertoires in COVID-19. TCRdb keeps only in-frame clones here, not all; method: immunoSEQ multiplex PCR. Of 150,000 or so clones in the sample, 85% to 95% were seen once. Sequencing used peripheral blood. These receptors all stem from a man aged 45-65 years with acute or convalescent COVID-19.

The chain couples TRBV11-2 to TRBJ2-2; 9 bases are a match to TRBD1. V was clipped by 6 bases and J by 0 bases; unmatched bases: 2. Per the germline V gene, CDR1 is SGHAT and CDR2 is FQNNGV. The CDR3 has 15 amino acids. The CDR3 nucleotides are TGTGCCAGCAGGAGACAGGGGGCGAACACCGGGGAGCTGTTTTTT. Protein product: CASRRQGANTGELFF.

This clone showed up just once. The chain recombines TRBV3-1 (or the pseudogene TRBV3-2) with TRBJ2-7; tentatively, D is TRBD2 (5 bases). Trimming pared 3 bases from V and 5 bases from J, leaving 11 bases between. The V gene's germline CDR1 is LGHDT and CDR2 YNNKEL (reference sequence). The CDR3 sequence is 13 residues long. The chain's CDR3 is CASSHGIGDEQYF. As DNA, the CDR3 is TGTGCCAGCAGCCACGGGATAGGCGACGAGCAGTACTTC.

The chain recombines TRBV2 with TRBJ2-1; D is possibly TRBD1 (6 bases). Trimming removed 2 bases from V and 15 bases from J, with 11 bases in between. In germline, CDR1 is SNHLY, CDR2 FYNNEI. CDR3 size: 11 residues. In nucleotides, the CDR3 is TGTGCCAGCAGTGAAACAGGGACGGCGTTCTTC. Its translation is CASSETGTAFF.

As DNA, the CDR3 is TGTGCCAGCAGCCAAGAAAGGCCCCCTAGCGGGAGGGGTTACGAGCAGTACTTC. Protein sequence: CASSQERPPSGRGYEQYF. This chain uses TRBV4-2 with TRBJ2-7; 12 nucleotides line up with TRBD2. V lost 0 bases to trimming and J lost 4 bases; unmatched junction nucleotides: 10. Germline CDR1 is LGHNA and CDR2 is YNFKEQ. The CDR3 length is 18 residues.

The chain uses TRBV14 and TRBJ1-6; 7 positions match TRBD1. CDR1 and CDR2 from the germline V gene are SGHDN and FVKESK. The CDR3 runs to 16 residues. J was trimmed by 4 bases and V by 0 bases; bases with no gene match: 3. The CDR3 loop is CASSQDAGGYNSPLHF. CDR3 bases: TGTGCCAGCAGCCAAGATGCAGGGGGTTATAATTCACCCCTCCACTTT.

This clone is a singleton in its sample. The chain employs TRBV4-1 and TRBJ2-2; 7 positions agree with TRBD2. CDR1 and CDR2 from the germline V gene are MGHRA and YSYEKL. There are 17 residues in the CDR3. The V segment lost 1 base and the J segment 0 bases; nucleotides outside the gene matches: 5. DNA of the CDR3: TGCGCCAGCAGCCAAGCCGGCGCGGGAGCGAACACCGGGGAGCTGTTTTTT. Protein: CASSQAGAGANTGELFF.

The chain uses TRBV29-1 and TRBJ1-1; D might be TRBD1 (5 bases). There are 13 residues in the CDR3. V was pared by 3 bases and J by 4 bases, with 12 bases between. Germline assignment: CDR1 SQVTM and CDR2 ANQGSEA. CDR3 DNA sequence: TGCAGCGTTGATCAGGGTCTGGGCACTGAAGCTTTCTTT. Protein sequence: CSVDQGLGTEAFF. The full variable domain, completed using reference TRBV29-1 and TRBJ1-1, is SAVISQKPSRDICQRGTSLTIQCQVDSQVTMMFWYRQQPGQSLTLIATANQGSEATYESGFVIDKFPISRPNLTFSTLTVSNMSPEDSSIYLCSVDQGLGTEAFFGQGTRLTVV.

The rearrangement uses TRBV4-3 and TRBJ1-1; 7 bases align to TRBD1. The J segment lost 6 bases and the V segment lost 1 base, leaving 5 bases of the junction unmatched. This CDR3 region has 14 residues. Germline CDR1 LGHNA, CDR2 YSLEER. CDR3 in amino acids: CASSQARQGPEAFF. In DNA form, the CDR3 reads TGCGCCAGCAGCCAAGCTAGACAGGGCCCTGAAGCTTTCTTT.

J is TRBJ1-5 and V is TRBV19; D ambiguous. The CDR3 sequence is 15 residues long. Trimming stripped 3 bases from V and 1 base from J, with 10 bases between. Per the germline V gene, CDR1 is LNHDA and CDR2 is SQIVND (reference sequence). The CDR3 DNA follows: TGTGCCAGTAGTATTACCGGAGGGAGCAATCAGCCCCAGCATTTT. Translation: CASSITGGSNQPQHF.

The chain is built from TRBV19 and TRBJ2-1; 10 bases are shared with TRBD2. The CDR3 extends over 17 amino acids. CDR1 is LNHDA, CDR2 SQIVND, per germline (reference sequence). J was trimmed by 5 bases and V by 0 bases; bases with no gene match: 7. The CDR3 coding sequence is TGTGCCAGTAGTATAGATATGGGGCTAGCGGGGGACAATGAGCAGTTCTTC. Protein: CASSIDMGLAGDNEQFF.

The genes are TRBV5-4 and TRBJ1-2; D is possibly TRBD1 (6 bases). The CDR3 loop spans 14 amino acids. Germline V lookup: CDR1 SGHNT, CDR2 YYREEE (reference sequence). Trimming stripped 1 base from V and 7 bases from J, with 14 bases between. DNA for the CDR3: TGTGCCAGCAGCTTGTGGCAGGGGAGGGGTGGCTACACCTTC. Translating it yields CASSLWQGRGGYTF. The complete variable domain, with remaining parts taken from reference TRBV5-4 and TRBJ1-2, reads ETGVTQSPTHLIKTRGQQVTLRCSSQSGHNTVSWYQQALGQGPQFIFQYYREEENGRGNFPPRFSGLQFPNYSSELNVNALELDDSALYLCASSLWQGRGGYTFGSGTRLTVV.

The chain is built from TRBV4-1 and TRBJ2-7, with D maybe TRBD1 (5 bases). Trimming stripped 0 bases from V and 3 bases from J, with 9 bases between. The CDR3 runs to 14 residues. Germline lookup yields CDR1 MGHRA and CDR2 YSYEKL. CDR3 in amino acids: CASSQDPGNYEQYV. The CDR3, as DNA: TGCGCCAGCAGCCAAGACCCAGGGAACTACGAGCAGTACGTC.

The CDR3 nucleotides are TGTGCCAGCAGCTCCGGCGGGGGGAAGAATGAAAAACTGTTTTTT. This translates into CASSSGGGKNEKLFF. This chain links TRBV5-6 with TRBJ1-4; possible D gene TRBD1, 5 bases. The CDR3 extends over 15 amino acids. The V gene lost 3 bases and the J gene lost 5 bases, with 14 bases spanning the gap. CDR1 is SGHDT, CDR2 YYEEEE, per germline.

This clone was counted once. The chain joins TRBV5-1 to TRBJ1-5; possibly TRBD1 for D (5 bases). V dropped 0 bases and J dropped 2 bases, with 9 bases sitting between them. Germline V gene lookup returns CDR1 SGHRS and CDR2 YFSETQ. The CDR3 contains 15 residues. CDR3 loop: CASSLDGAGNQPQHF. CDR3 nucleotides: TGCGCCAGCAGCTTGGATGGGGCGGGCAATCAGCCCCAGCATTTT.

The chain couples TRBV14 to TRBJ2-5; weak D call: TRBD1 (5 bases). Trimming took 0 bases from V and 5 from J, leaving 13 bases between them. CDR1 and CDR2 from the germline V gene are SGHDN and FVKESK. The CDR3 spans 15 residues. This CDR3 reads CASSQDRVRGETQYF. CDR3 in DNA: TGTGCCAGCAGCCAAGACAGGGTTCGTGGGGAGACCCAGTACTTC.

The chain combines TRBV18 with TRBJ2-3; perhaps TRBD2 as D (5 bases). Trimming removed 3 bases at V and 1 base at J, with 11 bases between. This CDR3 region has 15 residues. Germline V CDR1 and CDR2: KGHSH, LQKENI. CDR3 in DNA: TGTGCCAGCTCACCCGGACGGGAAGGCACAGATACGCAGTATTTT. Its translation: CASSPGREGTDTQYF.

The rearrangement uses TRBV7-3 and TRBJ2-1; 9 nucleotides line up with TRBD2. CDR1 and CDR2 from the germline V gene are SGHTA and FQGTGA. The CDR3 spans 15 residues. V lost 4 bases, J lost 6 bases, and 7 bases stayed unmatched. Here the CDR3 DNA reads TGTGCCAGCAGCTCTCACGCGGGGGGGCCCAATGAGCAGTTCTTC. This gives the protein CASSSHAGGPNEQFF.

This chain uses TRBV7-9 with TRBJ2-1; D is unclear. Per the germline V gene, CDR1 is SEHNR and CDR2 is FQNEAQ (reference sequence). The length of the CDR3 is 14 residues. V lost 7 bases to trimming and J lost 9 bases, with 19 bases between them. In DNA form, the CDR3 reads TGTGCCAGCACACCCTCAGAAGTTCTTGGTGAGCAGTTCTTC. Encoded protein: CASTPSEVLGEQFF.

The rearrangement uses TRBV7-8 and TRBJ1-6; TRBD1 matches 7 bases. V lost 6 bases and J lost 4; bases outside the gene matches: 6. Germline V gene lookup returns CDR1 SGHVS and CDR2 FQNEAQ. The CDR3 spans 15 residues. The CDR3 loop reads CASSTGQTYNSPLHF. CDR3 nucleotides: TGTGCCAGCAGTACGGGACAGACTTATAATTCACCCCTCCACTTT.

The chain uses TRBV28 and TRBJ2-7, with 14 bases fitting TRBD2. Germline trimming cut 6 bases from V and 5 bases from J; bases unmatched to any gene: 6. The CDR3 covers 15 residues. Germline V gives CDR1 MDHEN, CDR2 SYDVKM. CDR3: CASSLGTSGRDEQYF. The CDR3 bases are TGTGCCAGCAGCCTCGGGACTAGCGGGAGAGACGAGCAGTACTTC.